This entry concerns a single T cell receptor (beta chain). Methods used by the authors: For nucleated cells, counts were estimated from reference gene primer amplification. Method: immunoSEQ multiplex PCR; TCRdb's copy keeps in-frame clones and lacks some. The V and J calls and clone size were taken over from that table, and D and trimming were inferred from the DNA. The sample includes under 300,000 clones, 92% of them seen just once. Patients in Seattle were enrolled during active infection, then followed longitudinally. This sample is drawn from a study of blood T cell repertoires in COVID-19. V dropped 2 bases and J dropped 2 bases, with 9 bases sitting between them. CDR3 size: 14 residues. The germline V gene has CDR1 SGHTA and CDR2 FQGNSA.

Source material: peripheral blood. V usage is TRBV7-2 and J usage is TRBJ2-5, with D possibly matching TRBD2 (6 bases). This clonotype was obtained from a man aged 25 to 40 with COVID-19, enrolled during active disease. The CDR3: CASSLLAWQETQYF. CDR3 coding DNA: TGTGCCAGCAGCTTACTAGCGTGGCAAGAGACCCAGTACTTC.